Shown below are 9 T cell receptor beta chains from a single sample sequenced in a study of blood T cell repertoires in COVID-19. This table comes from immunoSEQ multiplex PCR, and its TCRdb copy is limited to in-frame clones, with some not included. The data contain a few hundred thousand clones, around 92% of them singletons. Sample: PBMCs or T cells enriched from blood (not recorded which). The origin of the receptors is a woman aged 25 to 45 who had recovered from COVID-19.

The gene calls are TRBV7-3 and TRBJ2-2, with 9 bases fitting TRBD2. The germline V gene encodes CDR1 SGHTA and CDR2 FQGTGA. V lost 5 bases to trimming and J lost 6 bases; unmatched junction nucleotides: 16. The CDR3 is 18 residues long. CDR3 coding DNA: TGTGCCAGCAGCGCCGAAGGGACGGCGGGGGGGCCGTCCGGGGAGCTGTTTTTT. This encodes CASSAEGTAGGPSGELFF.

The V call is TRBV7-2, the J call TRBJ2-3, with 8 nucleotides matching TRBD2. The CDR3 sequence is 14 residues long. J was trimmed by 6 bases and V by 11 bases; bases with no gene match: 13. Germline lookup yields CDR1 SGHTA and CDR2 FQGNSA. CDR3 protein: CAVSFGGASDTQYF. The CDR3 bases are TGTGCCGTAAGCTTCGGGGGGGCATCGGATACGCAGTATTTT.

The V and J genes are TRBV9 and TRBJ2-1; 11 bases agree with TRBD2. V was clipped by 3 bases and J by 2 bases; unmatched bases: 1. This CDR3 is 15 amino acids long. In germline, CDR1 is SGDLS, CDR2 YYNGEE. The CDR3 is CASSGLAGTYNEQFF. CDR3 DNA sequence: TGTGCCAGCAGCGGACTAGCGGGGACCTACAATGAGCAGTTCTTC.

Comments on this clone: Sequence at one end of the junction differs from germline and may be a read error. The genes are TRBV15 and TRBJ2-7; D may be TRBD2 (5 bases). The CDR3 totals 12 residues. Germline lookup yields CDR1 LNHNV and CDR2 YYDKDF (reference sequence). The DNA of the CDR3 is TGTGCCACCAGCAGAGATCGAAGCCAGCGGAACTTC. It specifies CATSRDRSQRNF. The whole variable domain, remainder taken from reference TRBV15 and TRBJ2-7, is DAMVIQNPRYQVTQFGKPVTLSCSQTLNHNVMYWYQQKSSQAPKLLFHYYDKDFNNEADTPDNFQSRRPNTSFCFLDIRSPGLGDTAMYLCATSRDRSQRNFGPGTRLTVT.

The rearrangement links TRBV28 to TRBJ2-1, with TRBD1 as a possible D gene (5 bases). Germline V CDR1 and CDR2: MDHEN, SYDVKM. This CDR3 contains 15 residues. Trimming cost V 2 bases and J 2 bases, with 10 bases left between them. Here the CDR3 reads CASSLTQGAYNEQFF. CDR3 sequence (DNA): TGTGCCAGCAGTTTAACGCAGGGCGCCTACAATGAGCAGTTCTTC.

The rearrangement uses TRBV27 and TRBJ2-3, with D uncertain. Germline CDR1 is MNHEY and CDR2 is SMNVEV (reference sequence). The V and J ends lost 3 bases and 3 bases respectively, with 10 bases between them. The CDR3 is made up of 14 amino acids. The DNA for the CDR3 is TGTGCCAGCAGTTTTCAGGTTGCTACAGATACGCAGTATTTT. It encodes CASSFQVATDTQYF.

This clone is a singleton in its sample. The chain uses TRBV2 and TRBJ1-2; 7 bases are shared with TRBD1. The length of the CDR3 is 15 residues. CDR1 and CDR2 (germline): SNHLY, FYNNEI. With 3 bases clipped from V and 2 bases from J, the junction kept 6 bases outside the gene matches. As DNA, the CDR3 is TGTGCCAGCAGTGACCCGGGACAGCCCAACTATGGCTACACCTTC. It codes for CASSDPGQPNYGYTF.

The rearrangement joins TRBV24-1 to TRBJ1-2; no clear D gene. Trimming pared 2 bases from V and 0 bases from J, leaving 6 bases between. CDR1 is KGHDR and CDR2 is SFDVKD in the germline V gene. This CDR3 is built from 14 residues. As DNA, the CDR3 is TGTGCCACCAGTGATTCACAGACTAACTATGGCTACACCTTC. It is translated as CATSDSQTNYGYTF.

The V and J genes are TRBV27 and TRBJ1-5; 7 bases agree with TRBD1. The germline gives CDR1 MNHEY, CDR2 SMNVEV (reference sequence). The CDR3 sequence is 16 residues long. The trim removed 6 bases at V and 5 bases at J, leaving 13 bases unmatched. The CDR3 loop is CASRRLEGQRDQPQHF. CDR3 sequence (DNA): TGTGCCAGCAGGAGGCTAGAGGGACAGCGTGATCAGCCCCAGCATTTT.